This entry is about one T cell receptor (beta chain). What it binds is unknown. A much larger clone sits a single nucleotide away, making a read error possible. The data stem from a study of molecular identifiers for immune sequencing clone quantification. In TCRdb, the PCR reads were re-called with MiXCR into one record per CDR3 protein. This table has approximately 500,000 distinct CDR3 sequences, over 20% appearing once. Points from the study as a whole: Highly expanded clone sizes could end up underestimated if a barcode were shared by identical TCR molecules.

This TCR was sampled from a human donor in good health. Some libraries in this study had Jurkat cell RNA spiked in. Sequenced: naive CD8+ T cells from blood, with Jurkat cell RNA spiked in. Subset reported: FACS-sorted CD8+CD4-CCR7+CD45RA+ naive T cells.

The CDR3 nucleotides are TGTGCCGCCAGGGCAGGGGCGCACACTGAAGCTTTCTTT. It is translated as CAARAGAHTEAFF. The rearrangement links TRBV24-1 to TRBJ1-1; perhaps TRBD1 as D (6 bases). Germline-derived CDR1 and CDR2 are KGHDR and SFDVKD. This CDR3 is 13 amino acids long.